The 26 T cell receptor beta chains listed next were all sequenced from one sample in a study of blood T cell repertoires in COVID-19. Clones were read by immunoSEQ multiplex PCR, and TCRdb kept only the in-frame ones, dropping some. This table has 100,000 to 130,000 clones, about three quarters appearing once. The sample taken for sequencing was peripheral blood. These receptors originate from a man between 65 and 80 years old with acute or convalescent COVID-19.

This chain links TRBV7-9 with TRBJ2-7, with 15 bases aligning to TRBD2. The germline CDR1 and CDR2 sequences are SEHNR and FQNEAQ (reference sequence). This CDR3 comprises 18 residues. V was pared by 5 bases and J by 5 bases, with 13 bases of the junction left unmatched. The CDR3 protein is CASSATWTSGGAANEQYF. In DNA form, the CDR3 reads TGTGCCAGCAGCGCCACCTGGACTAGCGGGGGGGCGGCGAACGAGCAGTACTTC.

The CDR3 here is CASRGGGIGATNEKLFF. The CDR3 DNA sequence: TGTGCCAGCAGAGGGGGGGGCATCGGAGCAACTAATGAAAAACTGTTTTTT. The genes are TRBV14 and TRBJ1-4; D might be TRBD1 (6 bases). V dropped 6 bases and J dropped 0 bases, with 17 bases sitting between them. Germline CDR1 and CDR2: SGHDN and FVKESK. This CDR3 spans 17 amino acids.

This chain uses TRBV9 with TRBJ1-2; 12 nucleotides line up with TRBD1. The V gene end was trimmed by 3 bases and the J gene end by 7 bases; junction bases not matched to a gene: 4. The CDR3 covers 14 residues. The germline V gene has CDR1 SGDLS and CDR2 YYNGEE. The CDR3 sequence: CASSGGQGAFGYTF. CDR3 DNA sequence: TGTGCCAGCAGCGGGGGACAGGGGGCTTTTGGCTACACCTTC.

CDR3 bases: TGTGCCAGCAGCTCACGAAAGGAGGGTCAGCCCCAGCATTTT. Protein: CASSSRKEGQPQHF. The genes are TRBV9 and TRBJ1-5; D is unclear. Deletions cut 4 bases from V and 6 bases from J, with 14 bases between. The CDR3 covers 14 residues. Germline lookup yields CDR1 SGDLS and CDR2 YYNGEE.

The V call is TRBV9, the J call TRBJ1-6, with 9 bases lining up with TRBD1. This CDR3 is 15 amino acids long. V dropped 3 bases and J dropped 10; count of bases not matched to a gene: 8. Germline assignment: CDR1 SGDLS and CDR2 YYNGEE. The CDR3 reads CASSGTGTGRSPLHF. The CDR3 nucleotides are TGTGCCAGCAGCGGAACCGGGACAGGGCGGTCACCCCTCCACTTT.

V and J are TRBV7-3 and TRBJ2-7; 7 bases are a match to TRBD1. V shed 7 bases, J shed 2 bases, and the junction held 8 bases outside the gene matches. Looked up from germline, CDR1 is SGHTA and CDR2 is FQGTGA. This CDR3 contains 14 residues. CDR3 region: CASKGQGVTYEQYF. DNA for the CDR3: TGTGCCAGCAAGGGGCAGGGGGTGACCTACGAGCAGTACTTC.

V and J are TRBV7-9 and TRBJ2-3; 7 positions match TRBD2. The germline CDR1 and CDR2 sequences are SEHNR and FQNEAQ (reference sequence). Losses at the gene ends were 4 bases for V and 4 bases for J; bases not matched to a gene: 14. The CDR3 runs 17 residues. The CDR3 sequence is CASSWGGRVQGADTQYF. CDR3 bases: TGTGCCAGCAGCTGGGGAGGGCGAGTTCAGGGCGCAGATACGCAGTATTTT.

This clone was seen a single time. The chain carries TRBV5-8 and TRBJ1-5; a weak D match, TRBD1 (5 bases). The CDR3 totals 15 residues. CDR1 is SGHTS and CDR2 is YDEGEE in the germline V gene. V was cut by 0 bases and J by 2 bases, with 9 bases left in between. The CDR3 loop is CASSLGWGGNQPQHF. The CDR3 DNA is TGTGCCAGCAGCTTGGGATGGGGGGGCAATCAGCCCCAGCATTTT.

This clone has just a few counts. The rearrangement joins TRBV11-2 to TRBJ1-2; D unresolved. The CDR3 is made up of 13 amino acids. V was clipped by 3 bases and J by 6 bases, with 11 bases between them. Germline CDR1 is SGHAT and CDR2 is FQNNGV. CDR3 sequence reads: CASSFSGSHGYTF. Here the CDR3 DNA reads TGTGCCAGCAGCTTCAGCGGAAGCCATGGCTACACCTTC.

This clone was picked up a small number of times. The V call is TRBV5-4, the J call TRBJ2-7; D is perhaps TRBD2 (6 bases). V was clipped by 4 bases and J by 0 bases, with 20 bases between them. Germline lookup yields CDR1 SGHNT and CDR2 YYREEE (reference sequence). This CDR3 is 17 amino acids long. The CDR3 coding sequence is TGTGCCAGCAGCGGGGGGAGGATCGGGGTCGACTCCTACGAGCAGTACTTC. Amino acid sequence: CASSGGRIGVDSYEQYF.

This chain uses TRBV6-1 with TRBJ2-7; weak D call: TRBD2 (6 bases). The CDR3 extends over 13 amino acids. The germline V gene has CDR1 MNHNS and CDR2 SASEGT. V was clipped by 4 bases and J by 2 bases, with 9 bases between them. The CDR3 coding sequence is TGTGCCAGCAGTGGGAGGGAGCCCTACGAGCAGTACTTC. Translation gives CASSGREPYEQYF.

The chain has TRBV12-3 or TRBV12-4 and TRBJ1-5; 7 positions match TRBD1. The CDR3 sequence is 13 residues long. Germline trimming cut 6 bases from V and 3 bases from J; bases unmatched to any gene: 2. CDR3 in amino acids: CASRGQINQPQHF. CDR3 nucleotides: TGTGCCAGCAGGGGACAGATCAATCAGCCCCAGCATTTT.

This clone came up many times. Other nucleotide sequences in the sample specify the same CDR3. The chain recombines TRBV6-5 with TRBJ1-2; possibly TRBD1 for D (6 bases). The CDR3 covers 15 residues. V gave up 7 bases and J gave up 1 base, with 16 bases separating them. Germline V gives CDR1 MNHEY, CDR2 SVGAGI. The CDR3: CASISGGGHNYGYTF. Here the CDR3 DNA reads TGTGCCAGCATCAGCGGCGGGGGGCATAACTATGGCTACACCTTC.

This clone has a single count. The chain has TRBV9 and TRBJ1-3, with TRBD1 matching over 7 bases. The CDR3 has 16 amino acids. Germline V gives CDR1 SGDLS, CDR2 YYNGEE. J lost 0 bases, V lost 5 bases, and 8 bases had no gene match. The CDR3 DNA sequence: TGTGCCAGCAGTTACCGGGACAGTTACTCTGGAAACACCATATATTTT. Translated: CASSYRDSYSGNTIYF. The full variable domain, in which reference TRBV9 and TRBJ1-3 provide the parts outside the CDR3, is DSGVTQTPKHLITATGQRVTLRCSPRSGDLSVYWYQQSLDQGLQFLIQYYNGEERAKGNILERFSAQQFPDLHSELNLSSLELGDSALYFCASSYRDSYSGNTIYFGEGSWLTVV.

The gene calls are TRBV7-9 and TRBJ1-1; 10 bases are shared with TRBD1. The CDR3 consists of 20 residues. J gave up 0 bases and V 5 bases, and 18 bases lay outside the gene matches. Looked up from germline, CDR1 is SEHNR and CDR2 is FQNEAQ (reference sequence). CDR3 sequence reads: CASSREVPGQGWVMNTEAFF. The CDR3 nucleotides are TGTGCCAGCAGCAGGGAGGTACCGGGACAGGGGTGGGTGATGAACACTGAAGCTTTCTTT.

J is TRBJ2-3 and V is TRBV5-1; TRBD1 is a possible D gene (5 bases). V dropped 4 bases and J dropped 1 base, with 7 bases sitting between them. Germline-derived CDR1 and CDR2 are SGHRS and YFSETQ. The CDR3 spans 13 residues. CDR3 DNA sequence: TGCGCCAGCAGCGAACAGGGCACAGATACGCAGTATTTT. Its translation is CASSEQGTDTQYF.

The V call is TRBV5-6, the J call TRBJ1-1; 8 nucleotides line up with TRBD1. The ends lost 3 bases at V and 1 base at J; junction bases unmatched: 8. CDR1 and CDR2 (germline): SGHDT, YYEEEE. The CDR3 contains 16 residues. CDR3 in DNA: TGTGCCAGCAGCTCACAGGGGGGCCATCGGAACACTGAAGCTTTCTTT. Protein sequence: CASSSQGGHRNTEAFF.

The V gene is TRBV18, the J gene TRBJ1-2; D gene uncertain. Looked up from germline, CDR1 is KGHSH and CDR2 is LQKENI. The CDR3 consists of 15 residues. Trimming stripped 3 bases from V and 4 bases from J, with 15 bases between. The CDR3 sequence: CASSPLRVGSYGYTF. The CDR3 bases are TGTGCCAGCTCACCCCTGCGGGTCGGCTCCTATGGCTACACCTTC.

J is TRBJ2-3 and V is TRBV2; 7 nucleotides line up with TRBD2. The CDR3 is 19 amino acids. V was pared by 4 bases and J by 0 bases, with 16 bases of the junction left unmatched. Germline V gene sequence: CDR1 SNHLY, CDR2 FYNNEI. In nucleotides, the CDR3 is TGTGCCAGCAGTGGAGCCCCCGCCCAGGGACTAACTAGCACAGATACGCAGTATTTT. It encodes CASSGAPAQGLTSTDTQYF.

V gene TRBV5-6 combines with J gene TRBJ1-2, with 10 positions matching TRBD1. The CDR3 contains 15 residues. The germline V gene has CDR1 SGHDT and CDR2 YYEEEE. The junction had 10 bases not matched to a gene; V was cut back by 4 bases and J by 7 bases. CDR3 amino acids: CASSKIDRGLGGYTF. CDR3 nucleotides: TGTGCCAGCAGCAAAATCGACAGGGGGCTCGGTGGCTACACCTTC. Variable domain in full (rest from reference TRBV5-6 and TRBJ1-2): DAGVTQSPTHLIKTRGQQVTLRCSPKSGHDTVSWYQQALGQGPQFIFQYYEEEERQRGNFPDRFSGHQFPNYSSELNVNALLLGDSALYLCASSKIDRGLGGYTFGSGTRLTVV.

V and J are TRBV19 and TRBJ1-4, with 9 bases that match TRBD1. The V and J ends lost 10 bases and 7 bases, in that order; junction bases with no gene match: 7. The CDR3 is made up of 13 amino acids. The germline V gene has CDR1 LNHDA and CDR2 SQIVND (reference sequence). The CDR3 region is CATEQGAGEKLFF. The CDR3, as DNA: TGTGCCACGGAACAGGGGGCAGGTGAAAAACTGTTTTTT.

This chain links TRBV5-1 with TRBJ1-3; 7 bases match TRBD1. This CDR3 comprises 16 residues. The V and J ends lost 2 bases and 0 bases, in that order; junction bases with no gene match: 5. In germline, CDR1 is SGHRS, CDR2 YFSETQ. The CDR3, as DNA: TGCGCCAGCAGCTTAACAGACAGGGACTCTGGAAACACCATATATTTT. Residues: CASSLTDRDSGNTIYF.

The J gene is TRBJ2-5, the V gene TRBV4-1; D is possibly TRBD1 (6 bases). V lost 3 bases, J lost 4 bases, and 15 bases lay in between. From germline, CDR1 is MGHRA and CDR2 YSYEKL. The CDR3 sequence is 15 residues long. The CDR3 DNA follows: TGCGCCAGCAGCCAGCCGGACAGATTAGTAGAGACCCAGTACTTC. Translation gives CASSQPDRLVETQYF.

The genes are TRBV20-1 and TRBJ1-6, with TRBD1 matching over 9 bases. The CDR3 is 13 residues long. The germline V gene has CDR1 DFQATT and CDR2 SNEGSKA (reference sequence). The ends lost 3 bases at V and 9 bases at J; junction bases unmatched: 3. CDR3 nucleotides: TGCAGTGCTAGTACAGGGGGCAGTTCACCCCTCCACTTT. Its protein is CSASTGGSSPLHF.

Ten or more counts support this clone. The chain carries TRBV7-3 and TRBJ1-5; D is uncertain. This CDR3 is 15 amino acids long. Germline V CDR1 and CDR2: SGHTA, FQGTGA. Trimming cost V 5 bases and J 5 bases, with 16 bases left between them. This CDR3 reads CASSPAAVRDQPQHF. CDR3 DNA sequence: TGTGCCAGCAGCCCCGCGGCAGTTCGGGATCAGCCCCAGCATTTT.

This chain links TRBV10-2 with TRBJ1-2, with no clear D. Germline V gene lookup returns CDR1 WSHSY and CDR2 SAAADI. V lost 2 bases, J lost 7 bases, and 5 bases lay in between. The CDR3 sequence is 11 residues long. In DNA form, the CDR3 reads TGCGCCAGCAGTGAGGCCAGTGGCTACACCTTC. Translation: CASSEASGYTF.